The 28 T cell receptor beta chains presented below share a single source sample, sequenced in a study of cytotoxic CD8 clonotypes in ibrutinib-treated CLL. Only in-frame clones appear in the TCRdb table, and some are missing; sequencing was by immunoSEQ multiplex PCR. The sample has about 160,000 clones, about four fifths seen once; the top ten hold roughly 2%. This material consisted of PBMCs, taken after 12 months of ibrutinib treatment. These receptors were obtained from a human donor with chronic lymphocytic leukemia.

The V and J genes are TRBV5-8 and TRBJ1-5, with a weak D call TRBD1 (6 bases). V was trimmed by 1 base and J by 9 bases, leaving 8 bases between them. Looked up from germline, CDR1 is SGHTS and CDR2 is YDEGEE. This CDR3 region has 12 residues. The CDR3 reads CASSLSGVPQHF. As DNA, the CDR3 is TGTGCCAGCAGCTTGTCAGGGGTGCCCCAGCATTTT.

The J gene is TRBJ1-1, the V gene TRBV6-5; a weak D match, TRBD1 (5 bases). V dropped 6 bases and J dropped 1 base, with 12 bases sitting between them. The CDR3 is 14 residues long. Looked up from germline, CDR1 is MNHEY and CDR2 is SVGAGI. The CDR3 DNA sequence: TGTGCCAGCAGGATTACAGGACAGAACACTGAAGCTTTCTTT. Residues: CASRITGQNTEAFF.

The chain uses TRBV6-8 and TRBJ2-7; TRBD2 is a possible D gene (6 bases). Germline CDR1 MNHGY, CDR2 SAAAGT. V lost 6 bases and J lost 3, with 18 bases in between. This CDR3 spans 15 amino acids. The CDR3, as DNA: TGTGCCAGCAGGGGGGGTCCCCGGTGGGACTACGAGCAGTACTTC. Translated: CASRGGPRWDYEQYF.

The gene calls are TRBV16 and TRBJ1-5; D is ambiguous. Germline V lookup: CDR1 KGHSY, CDR2 FQNENV. Between the trimmed V and J ends, which lost 0 bases and 0 bases, there was a span of 6 bases. The CDR3 covers 15 residues. This CDR3 reads CASSQSRHSNQPQHF. CDR3 coding DNA: TGTGCCAGCAGCCAATCCCGACATAGCAATCAGCCCCAGCATTTT.

The rearrangement joins TRBV6-4 to TRBJ2-7; D gene uncertain. V lost 2 bases to trimming and J lost 4 bases, with 12 bases between them. The CDR3 extends over 14 amino acids. Germline CDR1 is MRHNA and CDR2 is SNTAGT. CDR3 amino acids: CASSDQAGSYEQYF. The CDR3 DNA reads as TGTGCCAGCAGTGACCAAGCTGGCTCTTACGAGCAGTACTTC.

The chain recombines TRBV5-1 with TRBJ2-3, with TRBD2 as a possible D gene (5 bases). The CDR3 runs 14 residues. V was shortened by 4 bases and J by 3 bases, with 12 bases between the two germline ends. Germline V CDR1 and CDR2: SGHRS, YFSETQ. The CDR3 loop is CASSRVPGTDTQYF. In nucleotides, the CDR3 is TGCGCCAGCAGCCGCGTCCCGGGGACAGATACGCAGTATTTT.

This CDR3 is CASSPPASGRLITQYF. As DNA, the CDR3 is TGTGCCAGCTCACCACCTGCCAGCGGGAGGTTGATTACGCAGTATTTT. This sequence joins TRBV18 and TRBJ2-3, with 9 bases identical to TRBD2. The length of the CDR3 is 16 residues. Germline CDR1 is KGHSH and CDR2 is LQKENI. With V trimmed by 0 bases and J by 8 bases, 9 bases remained unmatched.

The rearrangement uses TRBV10-3 and TRBJ2-7, with 8 bases matching TRBD1. Losses at the gene ends were 6 bases for V and 6 bases for J; bases not matched to a gene: 4. The CDR3 is made up of 12 amino acids. Per the germline V gene, CDR1 is ENHRY and CDR2 is SYGVKD. The CDR3 bases are TGTGCCATCAGACCCGACAGGGGCGAGCAGTACTTC. Amino acid sequence: CAIRPDRGEQYF.

V and J are TRBV7-9 and TRBJ2-7; 8 bases fit TRBD2. CDR3 size: 17 residues. V lost 5 bases and J lost 2; bases outside the gene matches: 14. Germline V gene lookup returns CDR1 SEHNR and CDR2 FQNEAQ (reference sequence). This chain's CDR3 is CASSPFFISGSTYEQYF. The DNA of the CDR3 is TGTGCCAGCAGCCCTTTCTTCATCAGCGGGAGCACCTACGAGCAGTACTTC.

This clone showed up just a few times. The chain has TRBV6-1 and TRBJ1-2; unclear D gene. Germline assignment: CDR1 MNHNS and CDR2 SASEGT. The CDR3 is made up of 13 amino acids. Deletions cut 4 bases from V and 3 bases from J, with 9 bases between. The CDR3 region has the DNA TGTGCCAGCAGTGTCGCGCTGTACTATGGCTACACCTTC. Translating gives CASSVALYYGYTF.

The J gene is TRBJ2-3, the V gene TRBV6-5, with a weak D call TRBD1 (6 bases). The germline V and J ends were trimmed by 5 bases and 7 bases, with 10 bases remaining between them. This CDR3 has 12 residues. In germline, CDR1 is MNHEY, CDR2 SVGAGI. The CDR3 spells CASSTTGHTQYF. CDR3 nucleotide sequence: TGTGCCAGCAGTACCACAGGGCATACGCAGTATTTT.

The chain couples TRBV5-4 to TRBJ1-1, with D perhaps matching TRBD1 (6 bases). This CDR3 has 16 amino acids. V lost 2 bases and J 1 base, leaving 15 bases between the germline ends. The germline V gene encodes CDR1 SGHNT and CDR2 YYREEE (reference sequence). CDR3 nucleotides: TGTGCCAGCAGCTTCCCAAACCGACAGGCGAACACTGAAGCTTTCTTT. The encoded protein is CASSFPNRQANTEAFF.

This clone was seen a few times. V and J are TRBV7-2 and TRBJ2-1; TRBD2 matches 9 bases. The CDR3 runs 14 residues. The germline gives CDR1 SGHTA, CDR2 FQGNSA. Trimming removed 4 bases from V and 8 bases from J; junction bases left unmatched: 6. CDR3 in amino acids: CASSYSGTSYEQFF. In DNA, the CDR3 is TGTGCCAGCAGCTATTCCGGGACTAGCTATGAGCAGTTCTTC.

This clone was recorded at least ten times. A junction boundary mismatches the germline segment, possibly from a read error. The CDR3: CASSINCSGSPFCPF. The CDR3 bases are TGTGCCAGCAGTATCAACTGCTCCGGGAGCCCGTTTTGTCCCTTC. The genes are TRBV25-1 and TRBJ1-2; D call uncertain. The CDR3 is 15 amino acids. Germline CDR1 and CDR2: MGHDK and SYGVNS.

V is TRBV4-3 and J is TRBJ2-3; 8 bases are shared with TRBD2. Per the germline V gene, CDR1 is LGHNA and CDR2 is YSLEER. The CDR3 contains 16 residues. The J segment lost 6 bases and the V segment lost 1 base, leaving 9 bases of the junction unmatched. Here the CDR3 reads CASSQGAGGNSDTQYF. For the CDR3, the DNA is TGCGCCAGCAGCCAAGGGGCGGGAGGAAATTCCGATACGCAGTATTTT.

There are a few counts of this clone. This chain links TRBV5-6 with TRBJ1-2; D gene uncertain. Germline CDR1 reads SGHDT; CDR2 reads YYEEEE. This CDR3 region has 15 residues. V shed 0 bases and J shed 4 bases, with 13 bases lying between them. As DNA, the CDR3 is TGTGCCAGCAGCTTGGAATCCGAGGGTGTCTATGGCTACACCTTC. This translates into CASSLESEGVYGYTF. The variable domain in full, completed from reference TRBV5-6 and TRBJ1-2, reads DAGVTQSPTHLIKTRGQQVTLRCSPKSGHDTVSWYQQALGQGPQFIFQYYEEEERQRGNFPDRFSGHQFPNYSSELNVNALLLGDSALYLCASSLESEGVYGYTFGSGTRLTVV.

V usage is TRBV6-5 and J usage is TRBJ2-1; D uncertain. This CDR3 comprises 14 residues. CDR1 is MNHEY and CDR2 is SVGAGI in the germline V gene. Trimming removed 7 bases at V and 9 bases at J, with 19 bases between. The CDR3: CASTTIRVGGEQFF. Here the CDR3 DNA reads TGTGCCAGCACCACCATACGGGTTGGTGGTGAGCAGTTCTTC.

V is TRBV5-4 and J is TRBJ2-3; TRBD2 matches 9 bases. Germline V CDR1 and CDR2: SGHNT, YYREEE (reference sequence). Germline trimming cut 4 bases from V and 1 base from J; bases unmatched to any gene: 10. This CDR3 comprises 17 residues. The CDR3 bases are TGTGCCAGCAGCGTTGGGGGTAGCGGGAGAGGCACAGATACGCAGTATTTT. This encodes CASSVGGSGRGTDTQYF.

The V gene is TRBV6-5, the J gene TRBJ1-2, with 11 positions matching TRBD1. V lost 7 bases and J lost 8; bases outside the gene matches: 9. The V gene's germline CDR1 is MNHEY and CDR2 SVGAGI. The CDR3 has 14 amino acids. CDR3 in amino acids: CASNRDRGGLGYTF. DNA for the CDR3: TGTGCCAGCAACCGGGACAGGGGGGGTTTAGGCTACACCTTC.

This chain links TRBV30 with TRBJ1-4, with D hard to call. This CDR3 is built from 13 residues. Germline CDR1 is GTSNPN and CDR2 is SVGIG (reference sequence). Deletions cut 6 bases from V and 2 bases from J, with 10 bases between. DNA for the CDR3: TGTGCCTGTAGAGTCGGGACTAATGAAAAACTGTTTTTT. As protein: CACRVGTNEKLFF.

This clone was found a few times. The rearrangement links TRBV27 to TRBJ2-3; TRBD1 matches 9 bases. The CDR3 is made up of 16 amino acids. The V segment lost 5 bases and the J segment 0 bases; nucleotides outside the gene matches: 6. Germline loops: CDR1 MNHEY, CDR2 SMNVEV (reference sequence). The DNA of the CDR3 is TGTGCCAGCAGTACCCTACAGGGGGCGAGCACAGATACGCAGTATTTT. This translates into CASSTLQGASTDTQYF.

This clone came up once. V gene TRBV5-1 combines with J gene TRBJ2-1, with TRBD2 as a possible D gene (5 bases). The V end lost 4 bases, the J end lost 0 bases, and 17 bases lay between the germline ends. CDR1 is SGHRS and CDR2 is YFSETQ in the germline V gene. The CDR3 length is 17 residues. The CDR3 reads CASSPGGGQSSYNEQFF. CDR3 nucleotides: TGCGCCAGCAGCCCGGGTGGCGGGCAGAGCTCCTACAATGAGCAGTTCTTC.

The chain recombines TRBV7-3 with TRBJ1-2, with 8 bases identical to TRBD1. The CDR3 runs 14 residues. V was clipped by 6 bases and J by 4 bases; unmatched bases: 7. Germline values: CDR1 SGHTA, CDR2 FQGTGA. The CDR3 coding sequence is TGTGCCAGCAGTCCCGCAGGGGGCGCCTATGGCTACACCTTC. It is translated as CASSPAGGAYGYTF.

The genes are TRBV5-1 and TRBJ1-1, with D unclear. Germline V gene sequence: CDR1 SGHRS, CDR2 YFSETQ. This CDR3 contains 14 residues. Trimming removed 0 bases from V and 1 base from J, with 7 bases in between. CDR3 nucleotides: TGCGCCAGCAGCTTGGGGGGAGGGAACACTGAAGCTTTCTTT. Protein: CASSLGGGNTEAFF.

This clone was detected only once. V and J are TRBV7-9 and TRBJ2-2; D may be TRBD1 (5 bases). The ends were cut back, 3 bases at V and 0 bases at J, with 14 bases in the middle. Germline assignment: CDR1 SEHNR and CDR2 FQNEAQ (reference sequence). CDR3 size: 17 residues. The CDR3 loop reads CASSLDRTFPNTGELFF. Here the CDR3 DNA reads TGTGCCAGCAGCTTGGACCGGACATTCCCGAACACCGGGGAGCTGTTTTTT.

The V call is TRBV5-1, the J call TRBJ2-2; D is undetermined. Germline V gene sequence: CDR1 SGHRS, CDR2 YFSETQ. The CDR3 is 12 amino acids. V dropped 9 bases and J dropped 3 bases, with 9 bases sitting between them. DNA for the CDR3: TGCGCCACCCGACGGGACACCGGGGAGCTGTTTTTT. Translation gives CATRRDTGELFF.

The chain employs TRBV4-2 and TRBJ2-1; 10 bases are a match to TRBD1. The V gene end was trimmed by 1 base and the J gene end by 0 bases; junction bases not matched to a gene: 6. This CDR3 has 18 residues. Looked up from germline, CDR1 is LGHNA and CDR2 is YNFKEQ. CDR3 sequence: CASSQGTGGPNSYNEQFF. Here the CDR3 DNA reads TGTGCCAGCAGCCAAGGGACAGGGGGGCCCAACTCCTACAATGAGCAGTTCTTC.

V is TRBV6-1 and J is TRBJ1-2; the D gene is possibly TRBD1 (6 bases). In germline, CDR1 is MNHNS, CDR2 SASEGT. CDR3 length: 13 amino acids. Trimming removed 10 bases from V and 8 bases from J, with 20 bases in between. The CDR3 sequence: CANRGDWTDGYTF. DNA for the CDR3: TGTGCCAACAGAGGGGATTGGACAGACGGCTACACCTTC.